A single sample is the source of the 12 T cell receptor beta chains below, sequenced in a study of T cell responses to AZD1222 COVID-19 vaccine. The data were produced by immunoSEQ multiplex PCR, yet TCRdb's version contains in-frame clones alone and is incomplete. The table shows 130,000 or so clones, with roughly nine tenths occurring only once. Sequencing was performed on peripheral blood, taken on day 0 of AZD1222 vaccination. The receptors originated from an adult in good health.

The CDR3 DNA is TGTGCCACCGCCAACCGGGACAGGGAGTCCCGCGGCTACACCTTC. Protein sequence: CATANRDRESRGYTF. The chain couples TRBV19 to TRBJ1-2, with 9 bases fitting TRBD1. The germline gives CDR1 LNHDA, CDR2 SQIVND (reference sequence). The V gene end was trimmed by 10 bases and the J gene end by 8 bases; junction bases not matched to a gene: 17. The CDR3 consists of 15 residues.

The genes are TRBV28 and TRBJ1-1; D ambiguous. Per the germline V gene, CDR1 is MDHEN and CDR2 is SYDVKM. Deletions cut 3 bases from V and 3 bases from J, with 5 bases between. The length of the CDR3 is 12 residues. CDR3 protein: CASSFMDTEAFF. The DNA for the CDR3 is TGTGCCAGCAGTTTCATGGACACTGAAGCTTTCTTT.

The chain uses TRBV7-8 and TRBJ1-6, with D unresolved. The CDR3 runs to 15 residues. The germline CDR1 and CDR2 sequences are SGHVS and FQNEAQ. Trimming cost V 1 base and J 10 bases, with 14 bases left between them. CDR3 loop: CASSLGPGRESPLHF. The DNA for the CDR3 is TGTGCCAGCAGCTTAGGTCCAGGAAGAGAATCACCCCTCCACTTT.

V is TRBV5-4 and J is TRBJ1-1; D ambiguous. The CDR3 consists of 14 residues. The V gene lost 0 bases and the J gene lost 7 bases, with 13 bases spanning the gap. Per the germline V gene, CDR1 is SGHNT and CDR2 is YYREEE (reference sequence). The CDR3 here is CASSLATGEIEAFF. CDR3 coding DNA: TGTGCCAGCAGCTTGGCCACTGGAGAGATTGAAGCTTTCTTT.

V gene TRBV7-6 combines with J gene TRBJ1-4, with 7 bases matching TRBD1. The CDR3 extends over 20 amino acids. The germline CDR1 and CDR2 sequences are SGHVS and FNYEAQ. After removal of 0 bases from V and 3 bases from J, the junction contained 16 bases not matched to a gene. CDR3 amino acids: CASSLAPTGSSPWANEKLFF. Written as DNA, the CDR3 is TGTGCCAGCAGCTTAGCTCCGACAGGGTCCTCTCCATGGGCTAATGAAAAACTGTTTTTT.

This chain joins TRBV6-5 and TRBJ1-6, with D perhaps TRBD1 (6 bases). The germline CDR1 and CDR2 sequences are MNHEY and SVGAGI. This CDR3 comprises 15 residues. V was clipped by 6 bases and J by 7 bases, with 16 bases between them. The CDR3 sequence is CASSRRQARNSPLHF. The CDR3 nucleotides read TGTGCCAGCAGCCGGAGACAGGCGAGGAATTCACCCCTCCACTTT.

The J gene is TRBJ2-5, the V gene TRBV7-7; no clear D. Deletions cut 3 bases from V and 7 bases from J, with 6 bases between. Germline V gene sequence: CDR1 SSHAT, CDR2 FNYEAQ (reference sequence). The CDR3 is made up of 11 amino acids. The CDR3 DNA reads as TGTGCCAGCAGCTTGGTGGGGACCCAGTACTTC. Translating gives CASSLVGTQYF.

This clone appeared a single time. This chain links TRBV28 with TRBJ2-7, with unresolved D. Trimming left V 4 bases short and J 2 bases short, with 12 bases between. Germline V gene data show CDR1 as MDHEN and CDR2 as SYDVKM. This CDR3 spans 14 amino acids. In nucleotides, the CDR3 is TGTGCCAGCAGTTCTATCAGAACAGCCTACGAGCAGTACTTC. Encoded protein: CASSSIRTAYEQYF.

The chain uses TRBV7-9 and TRBJ1-5; 9 nucleotides align to TRBD1. The CDR3 consists of 15 residues. V lost 2 bases to trimming and J lost 4 bases; unmatched junction nucleotides: 3. The germline gives CDR1 SEHNR, CDR2 FQNEAQ (reference sequence). This CDR3 is CASSLFGTGNQPQHF. CDR3 DNA: TGTGCCAGCAGCTTATTCGGGACAGGGAATCAGCCCCAGCATTTT.

J is TRBJ2-2 and V is TRBV18, with D maybe TRBD1 (6 bases). Trimming removed 6 bases at V and 5 bases at J, with 22 bases between. The CDR3 has 17 amino acids. In germline, CDR1 is KGHSH, CDR2 LQKENI. This chain's CDR3 is CASSDLGPGVRTGELFF. The CDR3 DNA reads TGTGCCAGCTCGGACTTGGGGCCAGGGGTGAGAACCGGGGAGCTGTTTTTT.

This clone was recorded once. The gene calls are TRBV10-2 and TRBJ1-1; 7 nucleotides align to TRBD1. The CDR3 consists of 13 residues. Germline V gene lookup returns CDR1 WSHSY and CDR2 SAAADI. The J segment lost 1 base and the V segment lost 10 bases, leaving 6 bases of the junction unmatched. The CDR3 DNA reads TGCGCCACCAGACAGGGAACGAACACTGAAGCTTTCTTT. Its protein is CATRQGTNTEAFF.

V is TRBV27 and J is TRBJ2-1, with D perhaps given as TRBD1 or TRBD2 (5 bases each). Germline V gene lookup returns CDR1 MNHEY and CDR2 SMNVEV (reference sequence). CDR3 size: 16 residues. Trimming cost V 7 bases and J 9 bases, with 25 bases left between them. The CDR3 coding sequence is TGTGCCAGCACCCCCAGTGGCCTGGGGGTCTTTGTTGAGCAGTTCTTC. It yields the protein CASTPSGLGVFVEQFF.